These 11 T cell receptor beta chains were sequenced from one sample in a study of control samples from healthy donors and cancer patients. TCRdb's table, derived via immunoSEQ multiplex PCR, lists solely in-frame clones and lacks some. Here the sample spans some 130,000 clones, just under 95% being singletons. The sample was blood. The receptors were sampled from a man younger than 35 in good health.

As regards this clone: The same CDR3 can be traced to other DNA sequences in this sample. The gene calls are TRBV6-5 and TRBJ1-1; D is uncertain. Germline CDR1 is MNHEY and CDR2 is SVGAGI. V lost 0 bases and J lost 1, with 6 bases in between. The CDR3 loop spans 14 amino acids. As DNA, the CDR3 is TGTGCCAGCAGTTACTCAGGTGGGAACACTGAAGCTTTCTTT. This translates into CASSYSGGNTEAFF.

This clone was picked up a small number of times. The CDR3, as DNA: TGTGCCAGTAGTATTGCCAGAAATCAGCCCCAGCATTTT. It is translated as CASSIARNQPQHF. This chain links TRBV19 with TRBJ1-5; no clear D gene. CDR3 length equals 13 residues. Germline V gene data show CDR1 as LNHDA and CDR2 as SQIVND (reference sequence). Trimming cost V 3 bases and J 4 bases, with 7 bases left between them.

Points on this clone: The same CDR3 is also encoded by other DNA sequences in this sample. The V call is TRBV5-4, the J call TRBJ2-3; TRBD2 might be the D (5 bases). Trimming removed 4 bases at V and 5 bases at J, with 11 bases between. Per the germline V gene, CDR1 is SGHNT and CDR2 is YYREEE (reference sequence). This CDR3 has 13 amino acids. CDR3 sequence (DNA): TGTGCCAGCAGCCTGGCGGGCGGAGATACGCAGTATTTT. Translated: CASSLAGGDTQYF.

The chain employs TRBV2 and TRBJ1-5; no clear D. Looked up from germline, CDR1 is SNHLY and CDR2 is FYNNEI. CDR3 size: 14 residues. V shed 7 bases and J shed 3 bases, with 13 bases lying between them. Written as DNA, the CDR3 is TGTGCCAGCACCCTGGACGGTTCCAATCAGCCCCAGCATTTT. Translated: CASTLDGSNQPQHF.

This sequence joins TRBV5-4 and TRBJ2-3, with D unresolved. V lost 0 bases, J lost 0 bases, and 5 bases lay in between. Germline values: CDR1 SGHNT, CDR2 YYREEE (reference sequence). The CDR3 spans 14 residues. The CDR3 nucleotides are TGTGCCAGCAGCTTGGCCTCTAGCACAGATACGCAGTATTTT. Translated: CASSLASSTDTQYF.

CDR3: CASSYGAGLSYEQYF. CDR3 in DNA: TGTGCCAGCAGTTACGGGGCGGGGCTCTCCTACGAGCAGTACTTC. This sequence joins TRBV6-6 and TRBJ2-7, with D possibly matching TRBD2 (6 bases). Trimming left V 2 bases short and J 0 bases short, with 11 bases between. The CDR3 runs to 15 residues. CDR1 and CDR2 from the germline V gene are MNHNY and SVGAGI (reference sequence).

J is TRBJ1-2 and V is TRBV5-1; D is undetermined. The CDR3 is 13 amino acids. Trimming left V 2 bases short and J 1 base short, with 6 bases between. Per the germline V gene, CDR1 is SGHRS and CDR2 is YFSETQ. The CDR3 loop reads CASSLENNYGYTF. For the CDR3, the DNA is TGCGCCAGCAGCTTAGAGAATAACTATGGCTACACCTTC.

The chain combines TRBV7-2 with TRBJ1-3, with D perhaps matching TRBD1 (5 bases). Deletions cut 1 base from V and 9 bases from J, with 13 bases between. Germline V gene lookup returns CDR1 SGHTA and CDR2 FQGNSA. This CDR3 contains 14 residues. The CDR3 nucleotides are TGTGCCAGCAGCTTAGGACCAGGGAAGCCCACCATATATTTT. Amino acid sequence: CASSLGPGKPTIYF.

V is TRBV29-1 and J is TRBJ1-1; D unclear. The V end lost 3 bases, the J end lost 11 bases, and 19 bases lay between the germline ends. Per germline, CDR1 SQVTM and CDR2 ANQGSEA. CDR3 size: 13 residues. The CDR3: CSVDGGQREVAFF. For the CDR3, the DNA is TGCAGCGTTGATGGAGGGCAGCGGGAGGTGGCTTTCTTT.

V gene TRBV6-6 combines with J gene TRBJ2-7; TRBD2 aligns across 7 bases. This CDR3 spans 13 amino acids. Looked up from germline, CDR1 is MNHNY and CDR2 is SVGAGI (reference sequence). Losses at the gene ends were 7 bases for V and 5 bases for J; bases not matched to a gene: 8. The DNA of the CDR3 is TGTGCCAGCACCCAGGGAGGGCGTAACGAGCAGTACTTC. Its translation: CASTQGGRNEQYF.

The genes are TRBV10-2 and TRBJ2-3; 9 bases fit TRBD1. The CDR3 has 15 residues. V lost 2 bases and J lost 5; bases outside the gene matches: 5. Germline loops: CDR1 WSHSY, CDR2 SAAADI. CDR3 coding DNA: TGCGCCAGCAGTGAGACAGGGGGCGGCGGAGATACGCAGTATTTT. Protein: CASSETGGGGDTQYF.